This T cell receptor beta chain is drawn from a study of cytomegalovirus exposure and HLA in healthy donors. Study findings and constraints: According to a later analysis, TCR clusters from the first cohort tended to co-occur in the 100 to 150 validation repertoires.

This table comes from immunoSEQ multiplex PCR, and its TCRdb copy is limited to in-frame clones, with some not included. In the table there are some 120,000 clones, about 90% of which are singletons. From germline, CDR1 is SGHDN and CDR2 FVKESK. The CDR3 loop spans 16 amino acids. The ends lost 4 bases at V and 3 bases at J; junction bases unmatched: 8. For this clone: Its matching antigen is unknown.

The chain uses TRBV14 and TRBJ2-7; 11 positions agree with TRBD2. Specimen: PBMCs. The TCR originated in a woman between 18 and 30 years old in good health and CMV-seronegative. Here the CDR3 reads CASSRTGTSGFYEQYF. The CDR3 nucleotides read TGTGCCAGCAGCCGCACCGGGACTAGCGGCTTCTACGAGCAGTACTTC.